This T cell receptor (beta chain) came from a study of T-cell memory formation after mild COVID-19. General study points: The second-wave clones peaking on day 37 were not confirmed as SARS-CoV-2-specific. Shrinking CD4+ clones resided mostly in CM and EM, and CD8+ ones in EMRA.

Per germline, CDR1 MGHRA and CDR2 YSYEKL. This CDR3 has 14 amino acids. Trimming shortened V by 1 base and J by 5 bases, and 11 bases separated the two germline ends. Details on this clonotype: The antigen remains undetermined.

From the 5' RACE reads, TCRdb called clonotypes with MiXCR, one entry per CDR3 protein. The data contain 470,000 or so distinct CDR3 sequences, roughly 20% of them singletons. V is TRBV4-1 and J is TRBJ1-2; D ambiguous. This sequence was found in an adult woman who had mild COVID-19 (a few samples of this study predate the infection). Cell type and time point are not known. Sequencing was carried out using PBMCs or a T cell subset sorted from them (not recorded which). DNA of the CDR3: TGCGCCAGCAGCCAAGCTCGTGTGACGTATGGCTACACCTTC. Translated: CASSQARVTYGYTF.